This T cell receptor (beta chain) came from a study of cytomegalovirus exposure and HLA in healthy donors. Germline CDR1 reads MNHNS; CDR2 reads SASEGT. The CDR3 is made up of 15 amino acids. The J segment lost 6 bases and the V segment lost 8 bases, leaving 13 bases of the junction unmatched. The data were produced by immunoSEQ multiplex PCR, yet TCRdb's version contains in-frame clones alone and is incomplete. The profile shows 90,000 to 150,000 clones, 85% to 90% of them singletons. Of note for this clone: Its antigen is as yet unknown.

Whole-study findings and limits: TCR sequences were mostly rare, though some public TCRs occurred in many donors.

J is TRBJ2-3 and V is TRBV6-1; 8 bases agree with TRBD2. Sequencing was performed on PBMCs. The TCR comes from a woman between 18 and 30 years old in good health and CMV-seropositive. The CDR3 reads CASLKRTSREDTQYF. DNA for the CDR3: TGTGCCAGCTTAAAGCGGACTAGCAGGGAGGATACGCAGTATTTT.